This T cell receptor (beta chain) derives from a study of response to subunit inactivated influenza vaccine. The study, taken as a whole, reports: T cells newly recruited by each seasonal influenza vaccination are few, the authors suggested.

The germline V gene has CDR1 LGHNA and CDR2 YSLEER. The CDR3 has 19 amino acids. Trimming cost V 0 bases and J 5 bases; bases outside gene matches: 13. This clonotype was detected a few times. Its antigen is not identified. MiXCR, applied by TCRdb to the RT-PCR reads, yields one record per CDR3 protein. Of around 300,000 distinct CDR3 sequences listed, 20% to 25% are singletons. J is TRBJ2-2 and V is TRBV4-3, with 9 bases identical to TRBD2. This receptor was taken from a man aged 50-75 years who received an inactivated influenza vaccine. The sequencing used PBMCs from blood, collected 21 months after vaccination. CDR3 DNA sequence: TGCGCCAGCAGCCAAGAAGGCGGGACTAGCCCCCGGGGAACCGGGGAGCTGTTTTTT. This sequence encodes CASSQEGGTSPRGTGELFF.